This is a list of T cell receptor beta chains from one sample in a study of cytomegalovirus exposure and HLA in healthy donors. The table came from immunoSEQ multiplex PCR; TCRdb's copy has only in-frame clones and leaves some out. The sample includes 66,000 or so clones, approximately 97% of them seen just once. The sequencing sample was made of PBMCs. The receptors originated from a young woman in good health and CMV-seropositive. Each CDR3 is given with its conserved first and last residue. Each record gives: J gene, D gene, clone size, V gene, CDR3 DNA, CDR3 protein. D genes are given only for firm matches. Clone size is stated in some rows and not others, as once, few, many or a class when expanded.

j_gene: TRBJ2-7; d_gene: TRBD1; abundance: .; v_gene: TRBV7-2; CDR3nt: TGTGCCAGCAGCTCACGATCTAGGGACAGAGGCTACGAGCAGTACTTC; CDR3aa: CASSSRSRDRGYEQYF
j_gene: TRBJ1-1; d_gene: .; abundance: .; v_gene: TRBV18; CDR3nt: TGTGCCAGCTCCCTGACCTCGGGACTCAAGGGAGCAATGAACACTGAAGCTTTCTTT; CDR3aa: CASSLTSGLKGAMNTEAFF
j_gene: TRBJ2-7; d_gene: TRBD2; abundance: .; v_gene: TRBV6-6; CDR3nt: TGTGCCAGCAGTTCTGAGACTAGCGGGAGATTAGCTCGGTACTTC; CDR3aa: CASSSETSGRLARYF
j_gene: TRBJ2-1; d_gene: TRBD1; abundance: once; v_gene: TRBV11-2; CDR3nt: TGTGCCAGCAGGTCGTCCGGGACAGCCCCTTACAATGAGCAGTTCTTC; CDR3aa: CASRSSGTAPYNEQFF
j_gene: TRBJ2-7; d_gene: TRBD1; abundance: .; v_gene: TRBV13; CDR3nt: TGTGCCAGCAGCTTAGGCCCGGGACAGGGGGCCTACGAGCAGTACTTC; CDR3aa: CASSLGPGQGAYEQYF
j_gene: TRBJ2-1; d_gene: TRBD2; abundance: once; v_gene: TRBV10-3; CDR3nt: TGTGCCATCAGTGAGTCGCAATCAAGGGGGACTAGCGAATACAATGAGCAGTTCTTC; CDR3aa: CAISESQSRGTSEYNEQFF
j_gene: TRBJ2-5; d_gene: .; abundance: .; v_gene: TRBV10-3; CDR3nt: TGTGCCATCGGGCCAAAAGAGACCCAGTACTTC; CDR3aa: CAIGPKETQYF
j_gene: TRBJ2-5; d_gene: TRBD2; abundance: once; v_gene: TRBV19; CDR3nt: TGTGCCAGTCAAGTTAGCGGGAGTGGAGAGACCCAGTACTTC; CDR3aa: CASQVSGSGETQYF
j_gene: TRBJ1-1; d_gene: TRBD1; abundance: .; v_gene: TRBV6-5; CDR3nt: TGTGCCAGCAGTTACAGGGCAGGGGGTAACACTGAAGCTTTCTTT; CDR3aa: CASSYRAGGNTEAFF
j_gene: TRBJ2-7; d_gene: .; abundance: once; v_gene: TRBV11-2; CDR3nt: TGTGCCAGCAGCTTAGGATCGGCGGAACCCTACGAGCAGTACTTC; CDR3aa: CASSLGSAEPYEQYF
j_gene: TRBJ2-1; d_gene: .; abundance: .; v_gene: TRBV6-6; CDR3nt: TGTGCCAGCAGTTACGCCACCGGGACAGAGCAGTTCTTC; CDR3aa: CASSYATGTEQFF
j_gene: TRBJ2-1; d_gene: TRBD2; abundance: .; v_gene: TRBV29-1; CDR3nt: TGCAGCGCTCCCGGGACTAGCGGCTACAATGAGCAGTTCTTC; CDR3aa: CSAPGTSGYNEQFF
j_gene: TRBJ1-2; d_gene: .; abundance: once; v_gene: TRBV28; CDR3nt: TGTGCCAGCAGTTTGGACAGTCATGGCTACACCTTC; CDR3aa: CASSLDSHGYTF
j_gene: TRBJ2-1; d_gene: TRBD2; abundance: .; v_gene: TRBV19; CDR3nt: TGTGCCAGTAGTATCCCCGGGGCTAGCGGGAGTCTCAATGAGCAGTTCTTC; CDR3aa: CASSIPGASGSLNEQFF
j_gene: TRBJ2-1; d_gene: .; abundance: .; v_gene: TRBV6-4; CDR3nt: TGTGCCAGCAGTGATATTGCGTTATACAATGAGCAGTTCTTC; CDR3aa: CASSDIALYNEQFF
j_gene: TRBJ2-4; d_gene: .; abundance: .; v_gene: TRBV27; CDR3nt: TGTGCCAGCAGTCGTCAGGAGGGCATTCAGTACTTC; CDR3aa: CASSRQEGIQYF
j_gene: TRBJ1-2; d_gene: .; abundance: .; v_gene: TRBV10-3; CDR3nt: TGTGCCATCAGTGAGCGCGTCAGGGGCAGCTACACCTTC; CDR3aa: CAISERVRGSYTF
j_gene: TRBJ2-6; d_gene: .; abundance: .; v_gene: TRBV19; CDR3nt: TGTGCCAGTAGTCCTACAGGGTATGGGGCCAACGTCCTGACTTTC; CDR3aa: CASSPTGYGANVLTF
j_gene: TRBJ1-4; d_gene: TRBD1; abundance: .; v_gene: TRBV5-4; CDR3nt: TGTGCCAGCAGCCCCGGCGACCAGGGACAGGGGGCGATGGATGAAAAACTGTTTTTT; CDR3aa: CASSPGDQGQGAMDEKLFF
j_gene: TRBJ2-7; d_gene: .; abundance: .; v_gene: TRBV18; CDR3nt: TGTGCCAGCTCACCAAAGACAGGCTCCTACGAGCAGTACTTC; CDR3aa: CASSPKTGSYEQYF
j_gene: TRBJ2-1; d_gene: TRBD2; abundance: .; v_gene: TRBV19; CDR3nt: TGTGCCAGTAGTATAGTAACGGGAGGGCAGGATGAGCAGTTCTTC; CDR3aa: CASSIVTGGQDEQFF
j_gene: TRBJ2-5; d_gene: TRBD2; abundance: .; v_gene: TRBV13; CDR3nt: TGTGCCAGCAGCTTAGATGCTGGCCATAGGGGCACACTAGCGCCAGCTTTCCAAGAGACCCAGTACTTC; CDR3aa: CASSLDAGHRGTLAPAFQETQYF
j_gene: TRBJ2-1; d_gene: TRBD1; abundance: .; v_gene: TRBV4-1; CDR3nt: TGCGCCAGCAGCCAAGTTCTTGGGACAGACTACAATGAGCAGTTCTTC; CDR3aa: CASSQVLGTDYNEQFF
j_gene: TRBJ1-5; d_gene: .; abundance: once; v_gene: TRBV19; CDR3nt: TGTGCCAGTAGTATGGCGGGAAATCAGCCCCAGCATTTT; CDR3aa: CASSMAGNQPQHF
j_gene: TRBJ2-2; d_gene: .; abundance: .; v_gene: TRBV6-4; CDR3nt: TGTGCCAGCAGTGTTGGTTCAGCCGGGGAGCTGTTTTTT; CDR3aa: CASSVGSAGELFF